This T cell receptor beta chain was captured in a study of shared clonotypes between healthy human individuals. In regard to this clone: Its antigen is still unknown.

Authors' processing steps: For the immunoSEQ data, sequences were junction-only without quality scores, so filtering differed. Produced via immunoSEQ multiplex PCR; TCRdb's table is partial and in-frame only. The DNA was the basis for D and trimming; V, J and clone size are from that table. The sample includes roughly 2 million clones, 95% of them seen just once. The study, taken as a whole, reports: Among several donors, approximately 5% of naive CD4 clonotypes were found in common.

Per the germline V gene, CDR1 is SGDLS and CDR2 is YYNGEE. V lost 4 bases to trimming and J lost 4 bases, with 11 bases between them. The CDR3 covers 13 residues. Material: naive CD4+ T cells sorted from blood. Documented subset: CD45RA+ positively selected. The V gene is TRBV9, the J gene TRBJ2-5; the D gene is possibly TRBD1 (5 bases). This TCR was sampled from a man aged 18-30 years in good health. CDR3 nucleotides: TGTGCCAGCAGCTTGGGCAGGGCAGAGACCCAGTACTTC. Its translation is CASSLGRAETQYF.